A single sample gave rise to the 21 T cell receptor beta chains below, sequenced in a study of shared clonotypes between healthy human individuals. TCRdb's table, derived via immunoSEQ multiplex PCR, lists solely in-frame clones and lacks some. The sample contains under 1,100,000 clones, about 75% of which appear only once. Sequencing used memory CD4+ T cells sorted from blood. Subset in this sample: CD45RA-negative fraction. Source of these receptors: a man aged 18 to 29 in good health.

The rearrangement joins TRBV18 to TRBJ2-3, with TRBD1 identical over 9 bases. This CDR3 contains 16 residues. V gave up 3 bases and J gave up 0 bases; unmatched junction bases: 4. CDR1 and CDR2 from the germline V gene are KGHSH and LQKENI. CDR3 region: CASSPPGTGSTDTQYF. The CDR3 DNA is TGTGCCAGCTCACCCCCCGGGACAGGGAGCACAGATACGCAGTATTTT.

Many counts were recorded for this clone. This sequence joins TRBV19 and TRBJ1-1; no clear D. Germline lookup yields CDR1 LNHDA and CDR2 SQIVND (reference sequence). Trimming stripped 4 bases from V and 2 bases from J, with 11 bases between. The CDR3 has 14 amino acids. This CDR3 is CASSKREGNTEAFF. The CDR3, as DNA: TGTGCCAGTAGTAAGAGGGAGGGAAACACTGAAGCTTTCTTT.

The chain recombines TRBV2 with TRBJ2-1; D unclear. The CDR3 has 13 amino acids. V lost 8 bases to trimming and J lost 4 bases, with 12 bases between them. Germline-derived CDR1 and CDR2 are SNHLY and FYNNEI. The CDR3 bases are TGTGCCAGCGCATGGACGGAATACAATGAGCAGTTCTTC. Its protein product is CASAWTEYNEQFF.

The V and J genes are TRBV11-2 and TRBJ1-5, with D unclear. CDR3 size: 15 residues. Between the trimmed V and J ends, which lost 5 bases and 3 bases, there was a span of 14 bases. Looked up from germline, CDR1 is SGHAT and CDR2 is FQNNGV. CDR3 region: CASSPSDGINQPQHF. Here the CDR3 DNA reads TGTGCCAGCAGCCCCTCGGACGGAATCAATCAGCCCCAGCATTTT. The whole variable domain, filled in from reference TRBV11-2 and TRBJ1-5, reads EAGVAQSPRYKIIEKRQSVAFWCNPISGHATLYWYQQILGQGPKLLIQFQNNGVVDDSQLPKDRFSAERLKGVDSTLKIQPAKLEDSAVYLCASSPSDGINQPQHFGDGTRLSIL.

A word on this clone: Other DNA sequences from this sample encode an identical CDR3 as well. This chain joins TRBV28 and TRBJ1-5; D gene unclear. There are 14 residues in the CDR3. CDR1 and CDR2 (germline): MDHEN, SYDVKM. V dropped 5 bases and J dropped 3 bases, with 11 bases sitting between them. The CDR3 region is CASSLLAVNQPQHF. CDR3 in DNA: TGTGCCAGCAGTCTATTAGCAGTCAATCAGCCCCAGCATTTT. Looking up the rest from reference TRBV28 and TRBJ1-5 gives the full variable domain: DVKVTQSSRYLVKRTGEKVFLECVQDMDHENMFWYRQDPGLGLRLIYFSYDVKMKEKGDIPEGYSVSREKKERFSLILESASTNQTSMYLCASSLLAVNQPQHFGDGTRLSIL.

This sequence joins TRBV6-1 and TRBJ2-3; the D gene could be TRBD1 or TRBD2 (5 bases each). Trimming took 6 bases from V and 9 from J, leaving 16 bases between them. The CDR3 spans 13 residues. The V gene's germline CDR1 is MNHNS and CDR2 SASEGT. The CDR3 protein is CASSSTGPGTQYF. In DNA, the CDR3 is TGTGCCAGCAGCTCGACGGGACCAGGAACGCAGTATTTT.

This clone was seen only a few times. J is TRBJ1-6 and V is TRBV2; D call uncertain. Trimming removed 8 bases at V and 8 bases at J, with 13 bases between. The CDR3 covers 13 residues. Germline V lookup: CDR1 SNHLY, CDR2 FYNNEI. The CDR3 loop reads CASGVREDSPLHF. CDR3 DNA: TGTGCCAGCGGAGTCCGGGAAGATTCACCCCTCCACTTT. The full variable domain, in which reference TRBV2 and TRBJ1-6 provide the parts outside the CDR3, is EPEVTQTPSHQVTQMGQEVILRCVPISNHLYFYWYRQILGQKVEFLVSFYNNEISEKSEIFDDQFSVERPDGSNFTLKIRSTKLEDSAMYFCASGVREDSPLHFGNGTRLTVT.

This chain joins TRBV6-6 and TRBJ2-5; D gene unclear. This CDR3 region has 11 residues. V gave up 5 bases and J gave up 4 bases, with 5 bases separating them. Germline lookup yields CDR1 MNHNY and CDR2 SVGAGI (reference sequence). In DNA form, the CDR3 reads TGTGCCAGCAGTCACGGAGAGACCCAGTACTTC. This sequence encodes CASSHGETQYF.

This sequence joins TRBV2 and TRBJ2-3; D is unresolved. Trimming took off 3 bases at V and 2 bases at J, with 3 bases between the two ends. The CDR3 length is 12 residues. Per germline, CDR1 SNHLY and CDR2 FYNNEI. The DNA of the CDR3 is TGTGCCAGCAGTGACAACACAGATACGCAGTATTTT. It is translated as CASSDNTDTQYF.

As for this clone: Sequence at one end of the junction differs from germline and may be a read error. The rearrangement joins TRBV10-3 to TRBJ1-5; no reliable D call. Germline V CDR1 and CDR2: ENHRY, SYGVKD. The length of the CDR3 is 18 residues. In DNA form, the CDR3 reads TGTGCCAGCAGTAGACGCGGGAAAAGGGATACGGGTAATCAGCCCCAGCATTTT. Its protein product is CASSRRGKRDTGNQPQHF.

Worth noting for this clone: Other nucleotide sequences from this sample produce the same CDR3. The chain has TRBV15 and TRBJ1-5; D not resolved. Trimming cost V 0 bases and J 1 base, with 4 bases left between them. This CDR3 is 14 amino acids long. Germline V gene data show CDR1 as LNHNV and CDR2 as YYDKDF (reference sequence). CDR3 residues: CATSRDPSNQPQHF. The CDR3 region has the DNA TGTGCCACCAGCAGAGACCCCAGCAATCAGCCCCAGCATTTT.

The V gene is TRBV29-1, the J gene TRBJ1-1; no firm D call. The CDR3 length is 15 residues. Germline V gives CDR1 SQVTM, CDR2 ANQGSEA. V dropped 1 base and J dropped 1 base, with 13 bases sitting between them. This chain's CDR3 is CSVEVSQTENTEAFF. CDR3 nucleotides: TGCAGCGTTGAAGTCTCTCAGACGGAGAACACTGAAGCTTTCTTT.

This clone was counted a few times. V usage is TRBV2 and J usage is TRBJ2-5; TRBD2 matches 8 bases. Germline V gives CDR1 SNHLY, CDR2 FYNNEI. V lost 6 bases to trimming and J lost 5 bases; unmatched junction nucleotides: 11. The CDR3 contains 15 residues. CDR3 loop: CASRTRGGIGETQYF. The CDR3 DNA reads as TGTGCCAGCAGGACCCGGGGGGGAATTGGGGAGACCCAGTACTTC.

This chain links TRBV5-1 with TRBJ1-2; 9 nucleotides line up with TRBD1. The CDR3 is made up of 15 amino acids. V was clipped by 4 bases and J by 4 bases; unmatched bases: 8. Germline CDR1 reads SGHRS; CDR2 reads YFSETQ. The CDR3 coding sequence is TGCGCCAGCAGCACCGCCGGGACAGGGTCCTATGGCTACACCTTC. This translates into CASSTAGTGSYGYTF.

The chain is built from TRBV5-5 and TRBJ2-1; 7 bases are a match to TRBD1. The CDR3 totals 17 residues. Germline loops: CDR1 SGHKS, CDR2 YYEKEE (reference sequence). V gave up 4 bases and J gave up 0 bases; unmatched junction bases: 10. The DNA for the CDR3 is TGTGCCAGCAGCCGCACTGCGACAGGGAGCTCCTACAATGAGCAGTTCTTC. Residues: CASSRTATGSSYNEQFF.

The V call is TRBV6-6, the J call TRBJ1-6; D remains unclear. Trimming took 5 bases from V and 10 from J, leaving 12 bases between them. Looked up from germline, CDR1 is MNHNY and CDR2 is SVGAGI (reference sequence). The CDR3 is 13 residues long. The CDR3 reads CASSPSGGSPLHF. The CDR3 nucleotides are TGTGCCAGCAGTCCATCGGGTGGGTCACCCCTCCACTTT.

The J gene is TRBJ2-1, the V gene TRBV6-6; D possibly uses TRBD1 or TRBD2 (5 bases each). The V gene lost 7 bases and the J gene lost 0 bases, with 10 bases spanning the gap. The CDR3 spans 14 residues. Germline V gene lookup returns CDR1 MNHNY and CDR2 SVGAGI (reference sequence). CDR3 coding DNA: TGTGCCAGCACCCCAGGGAGCTCCTACAATGAGCAGTTCTTC. It translates to CASTPGSSYNEQFF.

The chain carries TRBV12-5 and TRBJ2-7; TRBD2 might be the D (6 bases). Between the trimmed V and J ends, which lost 6 bases and 2 bases, there was a span of 8 bases. Germline CDR1 is LGHNT and CDR2 is FRNRAP. This CDR3 is 12 amino acids long. CDR3 bases: TGTGCTAGTGGCGGCGGGGCCTACGAGCAGTACTTC. Protein sequence: CASGGGAYEQYF.

The chain couples TRBV7-8 to TRBJ2-7, with 9 bases that match TRBD1. In germline, CDR1 is SGHVS, CDR2 FQNEAQ. The V gene end was trimmed by 5 bases and the J gene end by 10 bases; junction bases not matched to a gene: 15. The length of the CDR3 is 15 residues. CDR3 amino acids: CASSGDYATGGKQYF. The CDR3 DNA reads as TGTGCCAGCAGCGGAGATTACGCGACAGGGGGGAAACAGTACTTC.

This sequence joins TRBV27 and TRBJ1-6; weak D call: TRBD1 (5 bases). Germline V gives CDR1 MNHEY, CDR2 SMNVEV (reference sequence). This CDR3 comprises 14 residues. Trimming cost V 4 bases and J 6 bases, with 10 bases left between them. The CDR3: CASSYGTGNSPLHF. In DNA form, the CDR3 reads TGTGCCAGCAGTTACGGGACCGGTAATTCACCCCTCCACTTT.

The sample holds a few counts of this clone. V gene TRBV11-2 combines with J gene TRBJ2-1; a weak D match, TRBD2 (6 bases). This CDR3 comprises 13 residues. Germline lookup yields CDR1 SGHAT and CDR2 FQNNGV. Between the trimmed V and J ends, which lost 3 bases and 5 bases, there was a span of 8 bases. The CDR3 reads CASSLDYNNEQFF. The CDR3 DNA reads as TGTGCCAGCAGCTTGGACTATAACAATGAGCAGTTCTTC. The complete variable domain, with remaining parts taken from reference TRBV11-2 and TRBJ2-1, reads EAGVAQSPRYKIIEKRQSVAFWCNPISGHATLYWYQQILGQGPKLLIQFQNNGVVDDSQLPKDRFSAERLKGVDSTLKIQPAKLEDSAVYLCASSLDYNNEQFFGPGTRLTVL.